This TCR beta chain was captured in a study of blood T cell repertoires in COVID-19. From germline, CDR1 is MDHEN and CDR2 SYDVKM. CDR3 length equals 16 residues. With 5 bases removed from V and 5 bases from J, the gap between germline ends came to 22 bases. Method: immunoSEQ multiplex PCR; TCRdb's copy keeps in-frame clones and lacks some. The sample contains under 200,000 clones, 79% of which appear only once. Material for sequencing was PBMCs or T cells enriched from blood (not recorded which). V and J are TRBV28 and TRBJ2-7; weak D call: TRBD2 (6 bases). The source is a woman aged 70-85 years in a cohort exposed to, infected with or recovered from COVID-19 (not recorded which). CDR3 sequence: CASSPWQAARGNEQYF. The CDR3 DNA is TGTGCCAGCAGTCCTTGGCAGGCGGCCCGGGGGAACGAGCAGTACTTC.